This T cell receptor beta chain is from a study of blood T cell repertoires in COVID-19. The overall study: The United States, Italy and Spain supplied acute and convalescent COVID-19 samples. Nucleic acid was either cDNA or gDNA, and it came from T cells, B-cell-depleted T cells, or PBMCs.

With 0 bases clipped from V and 3 bases from J, the junction kept 14 bases outside the gene matches. CDR1 is LGHNT and CDR2 is FRNRAP in the germline V gene. The CDR3 spans 19 residues. As originally analysed: Amplifying reference gene primers gave estimates of nucleated cell counts. Clones were sequenced by immunoSEQ multiplex PCR, and TCRdb holds only the in-frame ones, with some missing. D and trimming come from the DNA, and the V and J calls and clone size come from that table. The table lists more than 85,000 clones, less than 85% of them singletons. This chain joins TRBV12-5 and TRBJ2-1; 7 nucleotides agree with TRBD2. The sequenced sample consisted of peripheral blood. The source of this sequence is a human donor in a cohort sampled during active COVID-19. CDR3: CASGLVKDGGIYLYNEQFF. The CDR3 bases are TGTGCTAGTGGTTTGGTAAAAGACGGGGGGATTTATCTCTACAATGAGCAGTTCTTC.